This TCR beta chain appears in the sequencing data of a study of T cell responses to AZD1222 COVID-19 vaccine. This CDR3 has 16 amino acids. The V segment lost 4 bases and the J segment 6 bases; nucleotides outside the gene matches: 9. Germline CDR1 reads KGHDR; CDR2 reads SFDVKD. Study findings and constraints: Epitopes outside B.1.351 and B.1.1.7 mutated regions reportedly drew nearly half of spike TCRs. Sampled repertoires all dated from after the peak T cell response.

This table comes from immunoSEQ multiplex PCR, and its TCRdb copy is limited to in-frame clones, with some not included. The table records roughly 160,000 clones, about 88% of them present only once. This clone has a single count. What it binds is unknown. The sample here was peripheral blood, taken on day 0 of AZD1222 vaccination. This receptor was obtained from an adult in good health. The chain links TRBV24-1 to TRBJ2-3, with 10 bases fitting TRBD1. The CDR3 DNA is TGTGCCACCAGTGACCTGACCGGGACAGGGGTTGATACGCAGTATTTT. Its protein product is CATSDLTGTGVDTQYF.